The clone carrying this TCR beta chain was counted many times. Its antigen is not identified. This record belongs to a study of shared clonotypes between healthy human individuals. Some clones are missing from TCRdb's copy, which holds only in-frame ones; the method was immunoSEQ multiplex PCR. In the table there are about 79,000 clones, about 65% of which are singletons. Overall study findings and caveats: Researchers found naive subsets generally carried larger estimated richness than memory subsets.

CDR1 is SGHNT and CDR2 is YYREEE in the germline V gene (reference sequence). This CDR3 spans 14 amino acids. J was trimmed by 8 bases and V by 0 bases; bases with no gene match: 2. The sequenced sample consisted of memory CD8+ T cells sorted from blood. The sample's subset: CD45RO+ cells pooled with CCR7-negative TemRA cells. The genes are TRBV5-4 and TRBJ2-4; 10 bases match TRBD1. This clonotype originated in a man aged 30 to 45 in good health. CDR3 sequence reads: CASSLGQGADIQYF. DNA for the CDR3: TGTGCCAGCAGCTTGGGACAGGGGGCGGACATTCAGTACTTC.